One sample yielded the 31 T cell receptor beta chains listed below, sequenced in a study of blood T cells in healthy people across ages. PCR was performed a second time for about 7 to 12 cycles using a sample-barcoded 5' primer and a J-beta primer mix. TCRdb itself ran the 5' RACE reads through MiXCR, one entry per CDR3 protein. The data hold 500,000 to 650,000 distinct CDR3 sequences, with approximately 26% observed a single time. The same specimen was also included in a second study, on T cells of mothers and their children.

The sequenced material came from blood. Source of these receptors: a boy aged 2-9 years in good health.

V and J are TRBV3-1 and TRBJ2-7; D gene unclear. The CDR3 extends over 13 amino acids. Trimming removed 1 base from V and 7 bases from J, with 11 bases in between. Per germline, CDR1 LGHDT and CDR2 YNNKEL (reference sequence). The CDR3 reads CASSQVRTQEQYF. The CDR3 bases are TGTGCCAGCAGCCAAGTGAGGACGCAAGAGCAGTACTTC.

V and J are TRBV12-3 or TRBV12-4 and TRBJ1-2, with a tentative D call TRBD1 (5 bases). The CDR3 extends over 13 amino acids. V lost 3 bases, J lost 4 bases, and 9 bases lay in between. CDR3 loop: CASSFDRFYGYTF. DNA of the CDR3: TGTGCCAGCAGTTTCGACAGATTCTATGGCTACACCTTC.

Only a few counts were recorded for this clonotype. V usage is TRBV27 and J usage is TRBJ2-1; weak D call: TRBD1 (6 bases). The germline V gene encodes CDR1 MNHEY and CDR2 SMNVEV (reference sequence). Trimming pared 5 bases from V and 5 bases from J, leaving 19 bases between. This CDR3 contains 16 residues. Written as DNA, the CDR3 is TGTGCCAGCAGTCCCCACCGGGACAAGGGGGACAATGAGCAGTTCTTC. It translates to CASSPHRDKGDNEQFF.

This clonotype was seen more than once but under ten times. J is TRBJ2-1 and V is TRBV11-2, with 9 bases matching TRBD2. The CDR3 is made up of 16 amino acids. Germline loops: CDR1 SGHAT, CDR2 FQNNGV. Trimming took 3 bases from V and 6 from J; bases not matched to a gene: 9. The CDR3 is CASSLNKREVANEQFF. In nucleotides, the CDR3 is TGTGCCAGCAGCTTGAACAAGCGGGAGGTGGCCAATGAGCAGTTCTTC.

This chain links TRBV12-3 or TRBV12-4 with TRBJ2-5; 7 nucleotides line up with TRBD1. This CDR3 is built from 14 residues. Trimming at V came to 4 bases and at J to 5 bases, leaving 7 bases not matched to a gene. The CDR3 bases are TGTGCCAGCAGTTGGGCCCAGGGACAGGAGACCCAGTACTTC. It yields the protein CASSWAQGQETQYF.

There are a few counts of this clonotype. The chain carries TRBV10-3 and TRBJ2-5; D possibly corresponds to TRBD2 (5 bases). CDR3 length: 15 residues. Germline V CDR1 and CDR2: ENHRY, SYGVKD. The V and J ends lost 3 bases and 2 bases respectively, with 13 bases between them. CDR3 in amino acids: CAISDGSTGQETQYF. The CDR3 region has the DNA TGTGCCATCAGTGATGGTAGTACGGGGCAAGAGACCCAGTACTTC.

The V call is TRBV12-3 or TRBV12-4, the J call TRBJ2-5, with a weak D call TRBD2 (6 bases). The CDR3 runs to 13 residues. V shed 2 bases and J shed 5 bases, with 9 bases lying between them. Here the CDR3 reads CASSLILAETQYF. The CDR3 nucleotides are TGTGCCAGCAGTTTAATTCTAGCGGAGACCCAGTACTTC.

This clonotype was seen ten or more times. The chain couples TRBV7-2 to TRBJ2-1; maybe TRBD2 (6 bases). The CDR3 consists of 15 residues. Trimming pared 0 bases from V and 2 bases from J, leaving 8 bases between. Germline assignment: CDR1 SGHTA and CDR2 FQGNSA. The CDR3 DNA reads as TGTGCCAGCAGCTTAGCGGGCGGGACCTACAATGAGCAGTTCTTC. Protein: CASSLAGGTYNEQFF.

This chain joins TRBV24-1 and TRBJ2-5; weak D call: TRBD2 (6 bases). V was trimmed by 4 bases and J by 5 bases, leaving 13 bases between them. Germline V gives CDR1 KGHDR, CDR2 SFDVKD. The CDR3 runs 14 residues. The CDR3 nucleotides are TGTGCCACCAGTGACCCCGGGACTGAGGAGACCCAGTACTTC. Translation: CATSDPGTEETQYF.

CDR3 amino acids: CASSQRRSGSYNEQFF. Here the CDR3 DNA reads TGTGCCAGCAGCCAGAGAAGGAGTGGCTCCTACAATGAGCAGTTCTTC. The chain couples TRBV14 to TRBJ2-1; D uncertain. The CDR3 is 16 amino acids. The germline V gene encodes CDR1 SGHDN and CDR2 FVKESK. With 3 bases removed from V and 0 bases from J, the gap between germline ends came to 12 bases.

This clonotype was counted a few times. The rearrangement uses TRBV6-1 and TRBJ1-1; tentative D call: TRBD1 (6 bases). The CDR3 spans 12 residues. The V gene lost 7 bases and the J gene lost 6 bases, with 12 bases spanning the gap. The germline gives CDR1 MNHNS, CDR2 SASEGT. CDR3 sequence (DNA): TGTGCCAGCACCATGAACAGGGCTGAAGCTTTCTTT. This encodes CASTMNRAEAFF.

This clonotype came up a few times. The chain links TRBV7-6 to TRBJ1-4; perhaps TRBD1 as D (5 bases). The CDR3 is 17 residues long. The germline gives CDR1 SGHVS, CDR2 FNYEAQ. V lost 1 base, J lost 0 bases, and 12 bases lay in between. In DNA, the CDR3 is TGTGCCAGCAGCTTAGTAGCAGGGATGTCAACTAATGAAAAACTGTTTTTT. This codes for CASSLVAGMSTNEKLFF.

The V call is TRBV27, the J call TRBJ1-2, with TRBD1 matching 8 bases. Germline CDR1 and CDR2: MNHEY and SMNVEV (reference sequence). This CDR3 is built from 12 residues. The junction had 7 bases not matched to a gene; V was cut back by 9 bases and J by 7 bases. DNA for the CDR3: TGTGCCAGTGAGGACAGGGCTTTTGGCTACACCTTC. Amino acid sequence: CASEDRAFGYTF.

This clonotype was observed a few times. The V call is TRBV4-3, the J call TRBJ2-1, with D perhaps TRBD1 (5 bases). The tail of the sequence fits TRBJ2-7 better, so the J call may be wrong. Germline V gene lookup returns CDR1 LGHNA and CDR2 YSLEER. The CDR3 sequence is 16 residues long. The CDR3 DNA reads as TGCGCCAGCAGCCAAGCGGCCAGGGCCCTACTCTACGAGCAGTACTTC. Encoded protein: CASSQAARALLYEQYF.

This chain links TRBV29-1 with TRBJ1-3; D is uncertain. V was trimmed by 4 bases and J by 0 bases, leaving 7 bases between them. The germline V gene has CDR1 SQVTM and CDR2 ANQGSEA. The CDR3 has 13 residues. The CDR3 protein is CSVGYSSGNTIYF. DNA for the CDR3: TGCAGCGTTGGGTATTCCTCTGGAAACACCATATATTTT.

The J gene is TRBJ2-1, the V gene TRBV5-1; D call uncertain. The CDR3 consists of 14 residues. The V and J ends lost 1 base and 8 bases respectively, with 13 bases between them. Per the germline V gene, CDR1 is SGHRS and CDR2 is YFSETQ. The CDR3 here is CASSLMVRSDEQFF. The CDR3 DNA is TGCGCCAGCAGCTTGATGGTCCGGTCGGATGAGCAGTTCTTC.

The chain links TRBV3-1 to TRBJ1-2, with 7 bases lining up with TRBD1. This CDR3 is built from 15 residues. Per germline, CDR1 LGHDT and CDR2 YNNKEL (reference sequence). J lost 5 bases, V lost 1 base, and 7 bases had no gene match. The CDR3 loop is CASSQGQGIRYGYTF. Here the CDR3 DNA reads TGTGCCAGCAGCCAAGGACAGGGTATTCGGTATGGCTACACCTTC. The variable domain in full, with the rest retrieved from reference TRBV3-1 and TRBJ1-2, is DTAVSQTPKYLVTQMGNDKSIKCEQNLGHDTMYWYKQDSKKFLKIMFSYNNKELIINETVPNRFSPKSPDKAHLNLHINSLELGDSAVYFCASSQGQGIRYGYTFGSGTRLTVV.

The rearrangement uses TRBV27 and TRBJ2-5, with D maybe TRBD2 (5 bases). The end of the DNA is better explained by TRBJ2-7, so the J call may be wrong. This CDR3 spans 13 amino acids. Germline-derived CDR1 and CDR2 are MNHEY and SMNVEV (reference sequence). The CDR3 loop reads CASAELGSYEQYF. The CDR3 coding sequence is TGTGCCAGCGCAGAACTAGGCTCCTACGAGCAGTACTTC.

The chain employs TRBV19 and TRBJ1-2; 7 bases agree with TRBD1. Unmatched junction bases numbered 11, after V lost 3 bases and J lost 4 bases. The CDR3 is made up of 16 amino acids. In germline, CDR1 is LNHDA, CDR2 SQIVND (reference sequence). CDR3 loop: CASSISWARGPYGYTF. CDR3 nucleotide sequence: TGTGCCAGTAGTATCTCCTGGGCTAGGGGGCCCTATGGCTACACCTTC.

This clonotype appeared a few times. V and J are TRBV29-1 and TRBJ2-1; D ambiguous. There are 12 residues in the CDR3. V was trimmed by 2 bases and J by 8 bases, leaving 10 bases between them. Germline V CDR1 and CDR2: SQVTM, ANQGSEA. CDR3 nucleotide sequence: TGCAGCGTTGAAAGGGAATCCGATGAGCAGTTCTTC. It translates to CSVERESDEQFF.

The rearrangement links TRBV3-1 to TRBJ2-7, with D tentatively TRBD1 (5 bases). This CDR3 contains 14 residues. The germline V gene encodes CDR1 LGHDT and CDR2 YNNKEL (reference sequence). V was clipped by 0 bases and J by 6 bases, with 12 bases between them. DNA of the CDR3: TGTGCCAGCAGCCAAGACAGGGTGGTTGCCGAGCAGTACTTC. Protein: CASSQDRVVAEQYF.

This clonotype was recorded only once. This chain connects TRBV29-1 to TRBJ2-3; D is perhaps TRBD1 (6 bases). The length of the CDR3 is 13 residues. Trimming took off 8 bases at V and 4 bases at J, with 16 bases between the two ends. In germline, CDR1 is SQVTM, CDR2 ANQGSEA. The chain's CDR3 is CSLAHRAADTQYF. CDR3 sequence (DNA): TGCAGCCTCGCCCACAGGGCCGCAGATACGCAGTATTTT.

The chain has TRBV11-2 and TRBJ1-2; TRBD1 aligns across 7 bases. Germline lookup yields CDR1 SGHAT and CDR2 FQNNGV. This CDR3 region has 15 residues. J lost 6 bases, V lost 0 bases, and 7 bases had no gene match. CDR3 loop: CASSLDPKTGNGYTF. The CDR3 DNA is TGTGCCAGCAGCTTAGATCCAAAGACAGGGAATGGCTACACCTTC.

V usage is TRBV10-3 and J usage is TRBJ2-3; D is perhaps TRBD1 or TRBD2 (5 bases each). Trimming stripped 0 bases from V and 4 bases from J, with 8 bases between. The CDR3 loop spans 14 amino acids. Germline CDR1 ENHRY, CDR2 SYGVKD. DNA of the CDR3: TGTGCCATCAGTGAGTCGATGGGGGCAGATACGCAGTATTTT. Protein product: CAISESMGADTQYF.

This clonotype was seen many times. The V and J genes are TRBV6-5 and TRBJ2-7, with TRBD1 identical over 9 bases. With 6 bases clipped from V and 1 base from J, the junction kept 4 bases outside the gene matches. This CDR3 has 14 amino acids. The V gene's germline CDR1 is MNHEY and CDR2 SVGAGI. CDR3 in amino acids: CASSPGTGSYEQYF. The CDR3 nucleotides are TGTGCCAGCAGCCCCGGGACAGGGTCCTACGAGCAGTACTTC.

This clonotype has more than one count but fewer than ten. The CDR3 is CSARGRVETQYF. CDR3 DNA: TGCAGTGCTAGAGGACGGGTAGAGACCCAGTACTTC. This sequence joins TRBV20-1 and TRBJ2-5; no clear D. V was trimmed by 1 base and J by 4 bases, leaving 7 bases between them. CDR3 length: 12 amino acids. Germline values: CDR1 DFQATT, CDR2 SNEGSKA (reference sequence).

The CDR3 DNA reads as TGTGCCAGCAGCCTTTATGAGGACGTCTACAACACAGATACGCAGTATTTT. It yields the protein CASSLYEDVYNTDTQYF. The genes are TRBV9 and TRBJ2-3; no clear D. The CDR3 sequence is 17 residues long. Germline V gene data show CDR1 as SGDLS and CDR2 as YYNGEE. Between the trimmed V and J ends, which lost 4 bases and 2 bases, there was a span of 20 bases.

For this clonotype: This may stem from a read error, because a much larger clone lies one nucleotide away. The chain combines TRBV20-1 with TRBJ2-2; D may be TRBD2 (7 bases). This CDR3 region has 12 residues. Germline V CDR1 and CDR2: DFQATT, SNEGSKA (reference sequence). CDR3 coding DNA: TGCGGTGAGGGGGGGGAGCCCGGGGAGCTGTTTTTT. Translating it yields CGEGGEPGELFF.

This clonotype was recorded a few times. This chain links TRBV15 with TRBJ1-5; D uncertain. Trimming removed 3 bases from V and 9 bases from J, with 18 bases in between. Germline V gene lookup returns CDR1 LNHNV and CDR2 YYDKDF (reference sequence). This CDR3 comprises 15 residues. CDR3 sequence (DNA): TGTGCCACCAGCAGCGGCCCGGGTAGAAGTCGGCCCCAGCATTTT. It codes for CATSSGPGRSRPQHF. Full variable domain (rest looked up from reference TRBV15 and TRBJ1-5): DAMVIQNPRYQVTQFGKPVTLSCSQTLNHNVMYWYQQKSSQAPKLLFHYYDKDFNNEADTPDNFQSRRPNTSFCFLDIRSPGLGDTAMYLCATSSGPGRSRPQHFGDGTRLSIL.

There are a few counts of this clonotype. The chain is built from TRBV4-3 and TRBJ2-1; no reliable D call. Trimming removed 0 bases at V and 4 bases at J, with 7 bases between. CDR3 length: 14 amino acids. CDR1 LGHNA and CDR2 YSLEER come from the germline V gene. The CDR3 nucleotides are TGCGCCAGCAGCCAAGAGCCGGCTTACAATGAGCAGTTCTTC. It specifies CASSQEPAYNEQFF.

This clonotype has only a few counts. The chain links TRBV12-5 to TRBJ2-1; D is unresolved. Trimming took off 2 bases at V and 10 bases at J, with 6 bases between the two ends. Germline values: CDR1 LGHNT, CDR2 FRNRAP. CDR3 length: 11 residues. The CDR3: CASGLSWEQFF. DNA of the CDR3: TGTGCTAGTGGTTTGAGCTGGGAGCAGTTCTTC.